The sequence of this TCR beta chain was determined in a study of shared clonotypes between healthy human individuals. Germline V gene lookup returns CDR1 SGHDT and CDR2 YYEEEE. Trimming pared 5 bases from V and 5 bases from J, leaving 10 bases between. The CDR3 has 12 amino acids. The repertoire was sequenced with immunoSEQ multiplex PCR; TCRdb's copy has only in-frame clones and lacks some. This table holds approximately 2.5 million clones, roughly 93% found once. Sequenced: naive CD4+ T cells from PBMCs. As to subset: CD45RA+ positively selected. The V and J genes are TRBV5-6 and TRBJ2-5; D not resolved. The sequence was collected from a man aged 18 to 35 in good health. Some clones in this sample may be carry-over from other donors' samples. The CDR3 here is CASSVRGETQYF. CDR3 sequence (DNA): TGTGCCAGCAGTGTCCGTGGGGAGACCCAGTACTTC. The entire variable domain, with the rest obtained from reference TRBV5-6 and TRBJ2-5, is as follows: DAGVTQSPTHLIKTRGQQVTLRCSPKSGHDTVSWYQQALGQGPQFIFQYYEEEERQRGNFPDRFSGHQFPNYSSELNVNALLLGDSALYLCASSVRGETQYFGPGTRLLVL.